This T cell receptor (beta chain) comes out of a study of T cells in Graves' hyperthyroidism and ophthalmopathy. Study-level results: Blood held most thyroid clonotypes expanded above 0.001 frequency.

CDR1 and CDR2 from the germline V gene are SNHLY and FYNNEI. This CDR3 has 12 amino acids. Trimming took off 6 bases at V and 10 bases at J, with 13 bases between the two ends. A word on this clonotype: Antigen unknown.

The source material, RNA transcripts, was used to amplify TCR beta CDR3 regions. The TCR CDR3 first-round RT-PCR relied on the HTBI primer set. TCRdb re-derived calls from the multiplex PCR reads in MiXCR, one entry per CDR3 protein. The sample records over 300,000 distinct CDR3 sequences, approximately 14% being singletons. Stability of Graves' hyperthyroidism was defined as absent ophthalmopathy progression within 18 months. Sequencing was done on a sample of blood. The chain combines TRBV2 with TRBJ2-1, with D uncertain. The receptor's source is a woman aged 55-69 years with Graves' hyperthyroidism. In DNA form, the CDR3 reads TGTGCCAGCAGGGCCCCGGGCCCCGAGCAGTTCTTC. Its translation: CASRAPGPEQFF.